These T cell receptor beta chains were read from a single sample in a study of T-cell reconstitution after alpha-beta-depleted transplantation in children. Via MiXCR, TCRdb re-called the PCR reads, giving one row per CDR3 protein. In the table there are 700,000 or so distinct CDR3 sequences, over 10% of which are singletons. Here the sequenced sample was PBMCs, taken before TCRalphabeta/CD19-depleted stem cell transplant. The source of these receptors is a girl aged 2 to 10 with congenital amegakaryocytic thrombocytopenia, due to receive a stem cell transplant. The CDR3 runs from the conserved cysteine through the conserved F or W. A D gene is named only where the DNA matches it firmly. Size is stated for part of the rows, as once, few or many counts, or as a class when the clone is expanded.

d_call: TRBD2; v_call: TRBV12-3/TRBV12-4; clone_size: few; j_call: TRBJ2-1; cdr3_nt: TGTGCCAGCAGCCCTTACGCACTAGCGGGAGCTCTGGAGGAGCAGTTCTTC; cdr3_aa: CASSPYALAGALEEQFF
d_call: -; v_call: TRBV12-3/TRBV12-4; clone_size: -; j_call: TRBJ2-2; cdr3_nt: TGTGCCAGCAGTTGGGGGGCGAGGTGGAACACCGGGGAGCTGTTTTTT; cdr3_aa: CASSWGARWNTGELFF
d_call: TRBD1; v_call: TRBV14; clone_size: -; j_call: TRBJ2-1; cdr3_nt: TGTGCCAGCGGGACAGTGGTTCCCTATGAGCAGTTCTTC; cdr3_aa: CASGTVVPYEQFF
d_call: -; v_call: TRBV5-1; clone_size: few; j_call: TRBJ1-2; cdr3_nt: TGCGCCAGCAGCCCACCGGGACGCAGCGGCTACACCTTC; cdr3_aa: CASSPPGRSGYTF
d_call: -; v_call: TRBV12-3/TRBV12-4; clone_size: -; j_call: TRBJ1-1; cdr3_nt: TGTGCCAGCAGTTTCTCTGGCTCTACTGAAGCTTTCTTT; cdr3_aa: CASSFSGSTEAFF
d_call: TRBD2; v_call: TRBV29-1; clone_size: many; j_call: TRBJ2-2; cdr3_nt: TGCAGCGCCTCGGGAGGGCCCGGGGAGCTGTTTTTT; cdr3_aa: CSASGGPGELFF
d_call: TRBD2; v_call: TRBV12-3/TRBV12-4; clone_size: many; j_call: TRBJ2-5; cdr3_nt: TGTGCCAGCAGCTTAGCGGGAAGTAAAGAGACCCAGTACTTC; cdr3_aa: CASSLAGSKETQYF
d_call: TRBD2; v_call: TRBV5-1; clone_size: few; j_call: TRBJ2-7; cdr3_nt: TGCGCCAGCAGCCCAAAGGGACTAGCGGGAAACGAGCAGTACTTC; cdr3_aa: CASSPKGLAGNEQYF
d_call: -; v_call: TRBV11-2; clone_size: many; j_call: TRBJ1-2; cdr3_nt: TGTGCCAGCAGCTTAGACGGTTCTCGGGGGGCGAACTATGGCTACACCTTC; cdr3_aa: CASSLDGSRGANYGYTF
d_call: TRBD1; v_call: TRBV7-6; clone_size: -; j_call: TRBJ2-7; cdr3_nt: TGTGCCAGCAGCTTTAACAGGGGGGTCCAAAACGAGCAGTACTTC; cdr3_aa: CASSFNRGVQNEQYF
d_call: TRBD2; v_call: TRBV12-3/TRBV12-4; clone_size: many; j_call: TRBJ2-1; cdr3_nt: TGTGCCAGCAGTTCCTCCAGCGGGAGAACGGATGAGCAGTTCTTC; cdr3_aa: CASSSSSGRTDEQFF
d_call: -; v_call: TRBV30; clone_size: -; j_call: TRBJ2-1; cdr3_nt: TGTGCCTGGGTCACCCAGCGGAATGAGCAGTTCTTC; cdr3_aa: CAWVTQRNEQFF
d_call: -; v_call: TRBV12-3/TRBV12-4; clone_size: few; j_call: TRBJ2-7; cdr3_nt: TGTGCCAGCAGTTTAGAAGGGGGTCTACCCTACGAGCAGTACTTC; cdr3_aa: CASSLEGGLPYEQYF
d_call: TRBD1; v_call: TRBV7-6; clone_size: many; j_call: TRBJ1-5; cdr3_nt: TGTGCCAGCAGCTTAGGGGGGACAGGGGGCGCGGAGCAGCCCCAGCATTTT; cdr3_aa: CASSLGGTGGAEQPQHF
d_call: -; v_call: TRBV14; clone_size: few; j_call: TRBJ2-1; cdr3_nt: TGTGCCAGCAGCCAAGTCGTCCGCGGTGAGCAGTTCTTC; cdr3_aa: CASSQVVRGEQFF
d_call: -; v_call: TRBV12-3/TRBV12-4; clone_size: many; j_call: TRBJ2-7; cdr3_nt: TGTGCCAGCAGTTTGAGTCTCCTCCCCGAGCAGTACTTC; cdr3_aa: CASSLSLLPEQYF
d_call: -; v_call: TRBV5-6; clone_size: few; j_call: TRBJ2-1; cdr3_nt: TGTGCCAGCACCTATCGTCCCTCGGGGGAGCAGTTCTTC; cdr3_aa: CASTYRPSGEQFF
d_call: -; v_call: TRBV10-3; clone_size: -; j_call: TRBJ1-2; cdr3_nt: TGTGCCATCAGGGCCGAGGGAGTATATGGCTACACCTTC; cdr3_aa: CAIRAEGVYGYTF
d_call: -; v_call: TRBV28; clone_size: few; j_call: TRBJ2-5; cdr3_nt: TGTGCGACGGGACAAGATCATTCGGCGGAGACCCAGTACTTC; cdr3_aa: CATGQDHSAETQYF
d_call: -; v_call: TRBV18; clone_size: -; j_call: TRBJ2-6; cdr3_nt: TGTGCCAGCTCACCATACCCGGGGGCGTACGGGGCCAACGTCCTGACTTTC; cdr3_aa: CASSPYPGAYGANVLTF
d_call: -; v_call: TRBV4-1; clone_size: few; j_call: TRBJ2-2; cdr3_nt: TGCGCCAGCAGCCATAGGGGACCCTCCACCGGGGAGCTGTTTTTT; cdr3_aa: CASSHRGPSTGELFF
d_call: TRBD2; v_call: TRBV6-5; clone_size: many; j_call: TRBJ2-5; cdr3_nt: TGTGCCAGCAGTTTAGATAGCGGGAGCCAAGAGACCCAGTACTTC; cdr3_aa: CASSLDSGSQETQYF
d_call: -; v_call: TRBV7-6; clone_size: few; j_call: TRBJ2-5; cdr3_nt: TGTGCCAGCAGCTTGGCGGGGTCAAAGGCCCAGTACTTC; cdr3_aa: CASSLAGSKAQYF
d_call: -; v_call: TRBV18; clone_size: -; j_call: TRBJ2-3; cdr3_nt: TGTGCCAGCTCGCCGATGAAGAGGGATACGCAGTATTTT; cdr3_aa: CASSPMKRDTQYF
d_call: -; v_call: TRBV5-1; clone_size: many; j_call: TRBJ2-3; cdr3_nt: TGCGCCAGCAGCCTTATCCCCCCCGGAGATACGCAGTATTTT; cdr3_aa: CASSLIPPGDTQYF
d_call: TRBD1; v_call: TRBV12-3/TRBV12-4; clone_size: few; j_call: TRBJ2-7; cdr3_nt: TGTGCCACTTCACAGGGGTCACCCTACGAGCAGTACTTC; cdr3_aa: CATSQGSPYEQYF
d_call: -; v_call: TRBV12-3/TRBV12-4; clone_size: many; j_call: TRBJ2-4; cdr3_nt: TGTGCCAGCAGACCCCTCTGGGCCAAAAACATTCAGTACTTC; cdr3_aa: CASRPLWAKNIQYF
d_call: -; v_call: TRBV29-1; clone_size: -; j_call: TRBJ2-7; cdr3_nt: TGCAGCGTTGACGGTTGGGCATCCGGCGAAACCTCCTACGAGCAGTACTTC; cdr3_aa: CSVDGWASGETSYEQYF
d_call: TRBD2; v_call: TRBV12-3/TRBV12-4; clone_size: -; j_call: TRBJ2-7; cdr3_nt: TGTGCCAGCAGTTTAGATACTAGCGATTACGAGCAGTACTTC; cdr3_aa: CASSLDTSDYEQYF
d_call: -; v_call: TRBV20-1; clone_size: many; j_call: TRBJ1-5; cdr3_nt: TGCAGTGCTAGCGAGGGGGGGAACCTTAATCAGCCCCAGCATTTT; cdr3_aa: CSASEGGNLNQPQHF
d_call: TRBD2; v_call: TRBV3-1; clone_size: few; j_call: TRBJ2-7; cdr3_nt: TGTGCCAGCAGCCGTAGACCTAGCGGGAGGAGCTACGAGCAGTACTTC; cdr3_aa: CASSRRPSGRSYEQYF
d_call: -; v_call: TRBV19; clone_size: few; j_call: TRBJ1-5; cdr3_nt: TGTGCCAGTAGTCCTCTGGAGCCCCCATATAGCAATCAGCCCCAGCATTTT; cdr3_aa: CASSPLEPPYSNQPQHF
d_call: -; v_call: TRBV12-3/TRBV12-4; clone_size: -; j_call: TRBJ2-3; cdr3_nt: TGTGCCCGACCACCTCCAGATACGCAGTATTTT; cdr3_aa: CARPPPDTQYF
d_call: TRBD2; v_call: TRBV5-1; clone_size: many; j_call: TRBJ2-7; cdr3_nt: TGCGCCAGCAGCCCAAGGACTAGCGGGACTAACTACGAGCAGTACTTC; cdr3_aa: CASSPRTSGTNYEQYF
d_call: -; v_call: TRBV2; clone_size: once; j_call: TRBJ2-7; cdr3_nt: TGTGCCAGCAGTCTAGAACAGGCCTCTGAGCAGTACTTC; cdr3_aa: CASSLEQASEQYF
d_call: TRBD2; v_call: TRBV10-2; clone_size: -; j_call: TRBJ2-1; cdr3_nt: TGCGCCAGCACCCTCATGTCGGGAGGGCGGAATGAGCAGTTCTTC; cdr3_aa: CASTLMSGGRNEQFF
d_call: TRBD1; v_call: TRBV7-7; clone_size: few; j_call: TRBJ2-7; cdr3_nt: TGTGCCAGCAGCTTCGGGACAGGCCCCTACGAGCAGTACTTC; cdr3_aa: CASSFGTGPYEQYF
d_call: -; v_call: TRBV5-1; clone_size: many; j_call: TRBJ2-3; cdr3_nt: TGCGCCAGCAGCTTGGTTGTGGGCGGAGCAGATACGCAGTATTTT; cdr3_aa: CASSLVVGGADTQYF
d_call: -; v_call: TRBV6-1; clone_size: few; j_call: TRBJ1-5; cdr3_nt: TGTGCCACCAGGCTGGCACTGTATAGCAATCAGCCCCAGCATTTT; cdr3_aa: CATRLALYSNQPQHF
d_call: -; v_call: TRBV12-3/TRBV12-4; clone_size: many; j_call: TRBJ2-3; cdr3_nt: TGTGCCAGCAGCATCGGGCAGGGAACAGATACGCAGTATTTT; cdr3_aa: CASSIGQGTDTQYF
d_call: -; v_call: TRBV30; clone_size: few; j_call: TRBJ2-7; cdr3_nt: TGTGCCTGGAGCCGGGACTTTCGGGAGCAGTACTTC; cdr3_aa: CAWSRDFREQYF
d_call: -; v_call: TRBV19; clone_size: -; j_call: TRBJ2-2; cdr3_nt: TGTGCCAGTAGTATTGGCGCTAGCCAACCCGGGGAGCTGTTTTTT; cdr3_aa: CASSIGASQPGELFF
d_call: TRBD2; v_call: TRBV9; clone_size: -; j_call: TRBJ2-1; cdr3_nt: TGTGCCAGCAGCCTGGATGGCAGGGGACTAGCGGGAGAATATGAGCAGTTCTTC; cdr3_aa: CASSLDGRGLAGEYEQFF
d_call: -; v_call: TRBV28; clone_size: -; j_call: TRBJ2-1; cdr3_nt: TGTGCCGCCCGGGACCGTAACCTATATCAGTTCTTC; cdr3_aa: CAARDRNLYQFF
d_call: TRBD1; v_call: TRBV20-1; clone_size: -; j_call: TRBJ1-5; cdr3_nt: TGCAGTGCTAGAGCCCAGGGGGGACTGGGAGGAGGTCAGCCCCAGCATTTT; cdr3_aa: CSARAQGGLGGGQPQHF
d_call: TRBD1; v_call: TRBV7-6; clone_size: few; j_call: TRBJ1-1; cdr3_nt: TGTGCCAGCAGCTTCACCCGGACAGGGATGGGGACTGAAGCTTTCTTT; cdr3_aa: CASSFTRTGMGTEAFF
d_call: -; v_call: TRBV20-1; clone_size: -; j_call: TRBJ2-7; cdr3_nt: TGCAGTGCCCCCGCGGGAAGGGTGGGCTACGAGCAGTACTTC; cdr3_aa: CSAPAGRVGYEQYF
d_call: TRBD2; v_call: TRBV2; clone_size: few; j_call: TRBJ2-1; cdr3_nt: TGTGCCAGCAGTACCGTTGTTTTGCGGGAGGGCATTGAGCAGTTCTTC; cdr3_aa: CASSTVVLREGIEQFF
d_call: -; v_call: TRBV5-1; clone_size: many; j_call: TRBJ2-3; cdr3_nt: TGCGCCAGCAGCCTCCAGGGGTTTGATACGCAGTATTTT; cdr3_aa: CASSLQGFDTQYF
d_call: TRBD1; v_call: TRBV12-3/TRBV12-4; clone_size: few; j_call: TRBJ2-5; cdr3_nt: TGTGCCAGCAGTTTTAATCAGGGGGCTGGAGAGACCCAGTACTTC; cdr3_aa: CASSFNQGAGETQYF
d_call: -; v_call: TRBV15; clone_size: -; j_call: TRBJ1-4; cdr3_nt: TGTGCCACCAGCAGAGATGGAACCGGGACGGGTGAAAAACTGTTTTTT; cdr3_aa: CATSRDGTGTGEKLFF
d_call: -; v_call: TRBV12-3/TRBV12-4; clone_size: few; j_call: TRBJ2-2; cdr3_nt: TGTGCCAGCAACTACCCGGGGATCAGCACCGGGGAGCTGTTTTTT; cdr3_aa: CASNYPGISTGELFF
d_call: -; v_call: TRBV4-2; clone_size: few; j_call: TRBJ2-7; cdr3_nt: TGTGCCAGCAGCCAAGAAGGACCCAGCTCCTACGAGCAGTACTTC; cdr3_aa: CASSQEGPSSYEQYF
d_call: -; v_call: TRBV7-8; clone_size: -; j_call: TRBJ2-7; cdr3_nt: TGTGCCAGCAGCTTATGGGGGTGGAGGGGTTTCTATTACGAGCAGTACTTC; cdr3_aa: CASSLWGWRGFYYEQYF
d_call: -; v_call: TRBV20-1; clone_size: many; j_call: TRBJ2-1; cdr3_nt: TGCAGTGCTAGAGACACTAGCCCCCAAAGCTCCTACAATGAGCAGTTCTTC; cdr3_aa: CSARDTSPQSSYNEQFF